This T cell receptor beta chain was recovered during a study of T cell responses to AZD1222 COVID-19 vaccine. Study as a whole: Second-dose schedules of about 4 or about 12 weeks were combined.

Points on this clone: As yet, its antigen is unknown.

This CDR3 contains 12 residues. Germline V lookup: CDR1 SNHLY, CDR2 FYNNEI. The V and J ends lost 3 bases and 5 bases respectively, with 7 bases between them. Findings of the study overall: Along spike, vaccine-associated CD4 TCRs were found throughout, with dominance at 160-218 and 743-854. The study identified only a handful of AZD1222 recipients as seropositive at baseline. Spike-specific TCR breadth and depth rose after two AZD1222 doses.

Clones were sequenced by immunoSEQ multiplex PCR, and TCRdb holds only the in-frame ones, with some missing. The sample yields 110,000 to 150,000 clones, 80% to 95% seen once. The sequencing here drew on peripheral blood, taken on day 0 of AZD1222 vaccination. The gene calls are TRBV2 and TRBJ2-5; the D is unclear. This TCR came from an adult in good health. CDR3 residues: CASSDGPETQYF. CDR3 nucleotide sequence: TGTGCCAGCAGTGACGGCCCTGAGACCCAGTACTTC.